The 32 T cell receptor beta chains given below trace back to one sample, sequenced in a study of shared clonotypes between healthy human individuals. Sequencing used immunoSEQ multiplex PCR; TCRdb keeps in-frame clones, though not all of them. In the table there are 2.3 million or so clones, 80% to 95% of which are singletons. Sequencing was carried out using naive CD4+ T cells from PBMCs. The subset here: CD45RA+ positively selected. Every receptor here comes from a man aged 18 to 35 in good health. Some clones in this sample may be carry-over from other donors' samples.

For the CDR3, the DNA is TGTGCCAGCGCACGAGCGGGTGGGGAGACCCAGTACTTC. Protein sequence: CASARAGGETQYF. The chain is built from TRBV5-4 and TRBJ2-5; possible D gene TRBD2, 6 bases. The CDR3 runs 13 residues. In germline, CDR1 is SGHNT, CDR2 YYREEE (reference sequence). Trimming left V 7 bases short and J 5 bases short, with 15 bases between.

Here the CDR3 reads CASSLFVGTLNTEAFF. CDR3 coding DNA: TGTGCCAGCAGCTTGTTCGTAGGTACCCTGAACACTGAAGCTTTCTTT. This sequence joins TRBV5-6 and TRBJ1-1; D remains unclear. This CDR3 spans 16 amino acids. CDR1 is SGHDT and CDR2 is YYEEEE in the germline V gene. Trimming removed 1 base from V and 0 bases from J, with 13 bases in between.

The rearrangement joins TRBV30 to TRBJ1-4, with a weak D call TRBD1 (5 bases). V lost 1 base to trimming and J lost 4 bases, with 13 bases between them. The CDR3 has 15 residues. CDR1 is GTSNPN and CDR2 is SVGIG in the germline V gene (reference sequence). The CDR3 DNA follows: TGTGCCTGGAGTGAGTGGGACGTGTTTAATGAAAAACTGTTTTTT. As protein: CAWSEWDVFNEKLFF.

The chain is built from TRBV7-2 and TRBJ2-7; unclear D gene. Germline V gene data show CDR1 as SGHTA and CDR2 as FQGNSA. The CDR3 spans 15 residues. V lost 0 bases and J 0 bases, leaving 9 bases between the germline ends. The CDR3 here is CASSLAVASSYEQYF. As DNA, the CDR3 is TGTGCCAGCAGCTTAGCGGTCGCATCCTCCTACGAGCAGTACTTC. Filled out from reference TRBV7-2 and TRBJ2-7, the complete variable domain reads GAGVSQSPSNKVTEKGKDVELRCDPISGHTALYWYRQSLGQGLEFLIYFQGNSAPDKSGLPSDRFSAERTGGSVSTLTIQRTQQEDSAVYLCASSLAVASSYEQYFGPGTRLTVT.

V usage is TRBV6-5 and J usage is TRBJ2-1; weak D call: TRBD2 (5 bases). Trimming pared 7 bases from V and 4 bases from J, leaving 11 bases between. This CDR3 has 13 amino acids. The germline CDR1 and CDR2 sequences are MNHEY and SVGAGI. CDR3 residues: CASTRDRYNEQFF. In DNA form, the CDR3 reads TGTGCCAGCACCCGGGATCGGTACAATGAGCAGTTCTTC.

The chain joins TRBV15 to TRBJ1-4, with 9 positions matching TRBD1. The CDR3 totals 15 residues. Per germline, CDR1 LNHNV and CDR2 YYDKDF (reference sequence). Germline trimming cut 1 base from V and 8 bases from J; bases unmatched to any gene: 5. The CDR3 coding sequence is TGTGCCACCAGCAGAGGGGGACAGGGTGGCGAAAAACTGTTTTTT. Encoded protein: CATSRGGQGGEKLFF.

J is TRBJ2-6 and V is TRBV5-6, with TRBD2 as a possible D gene (6 bases). Trimming left V 0 bases short and J 2 bases short, with 9 bases between. CDR3 length equals 16 residues. The germline gives CDR1 SGHDT, CDR2 YYEEEE. CDR3 loop: CASSLVGEAGANVLTF. In DNA, the CDR3 is TGTGCCAGCAGCTTGGTGGGGGAGGCTGGGGCCAACGTCCTGACTTTC.

The V call is TRBV6-1, the J call TRBJ1-5, with D tentatively TRBD1 (5 bases). Germline CDR1 reads MNHNS; CDR2 reads SASEGT. Trimming pared 10 bases from V and 5 bases from J, leaving 12 bases between. The CDR3 loop spans 12 amino acids. The CDR3 region is CAIRDGDQPQHF. CDR3 in DNA: TGTGCCATCAGGGACGGAGATCAGCCCCAGCATTTT.

This clone has just one count. The same CDR3 also results from other DNA sequences found in this sample. The genes are TRBV5-1 and TRBJ2-2; a weak D match, TRBD2 (5 bases). The CDR3 sequence is 15 residues long. The V gene's germline CDR1 is SGHRS and CDR2 YFSETQ. The V and J ends lost 2 bases and 2 bases respectively, with 10 bases between them. The CDR3 spells CASSFGLANTGELFF. The CDR3 DNA reads as TGCGCCAGCAGCTTTGGCCTAGCAAACACCGGGGAGCTGTTTTTT.

The chain employs TRBV5-4 and TRBJ2-3; 8 positions match TRBD1. The V segment lost 0 bases and the J segment 1 base; nucleotides outside the gene matches: 1. The CDR3 is made up of 15 amino acids. Germline values: CDR1 SGHNT, CDR2 YYREEE (reference sequence). CDR3 residues: CASSLGRGRTDTQYF. CDR3 sequence (DNA): TGTGCCAGCAGCTTGGGCAGGGGGCGCACAGATACGCAGTATTTT.

V gene TRBV7-3 combines with J gene TRBJ2-1, with D uncertain. The CDR3 is 12 residues long. Germline lookup yields CDR1 SGHTA and CDR2 FQGTGA. Trimming took off 0 bases at V and 9 bases at J, with 6 bases between the two ends. The CDR3 loop is CASSLTEGEQFF. CDR3 nucleotide sequence: TGTGCCAGCAGCTTAACGGAAGGTGAGCAGTTCTTC.

This chain uses TRBV29-1 with TRBJ1-1; D gene ambiguous. This CDR3 has 14 amino acids. Deletions cut 2 bases from V and 1 base from J, with 11 bases between. CDR1 is SQVTM, CDR2 ANQGSEA, per germline. In nucleotides, the CDR3 is TGCAGCGTTGAACACCCAGGCAGGAACACTGAAGCTTTCTTT. Its protein is CSVEHPGRNTEAFF.

The chain joins TRBV7-3 to TRBJ2-3, with D perhaps TRBD2 (6 bases). CDR1 and CDR2 (germline): SGHTA, FQGTGA. The CDR3 sequence is 17 residues long. Between the trimmed V and J ends, which lost 0 bases and 1 base, there was a span of 14 bases. Here the CDR3 DNA reads TGTGCCAGCAGCTTAACATCCGGGAGCGGAGGCACAGATACGCAGTATTTT. Translated, it gives CASSLTSGSGGTDTQYF.

J is TRBJ1-5 and V is TRBV2; 8 positions match TRBD1. The CDR3 runs 14 residues. The V gene end was trimmed by 8 bases and the J gene end by 0 bases; junction bases not matched to a gene: 3. CDR1 and CDR2 (germline): SNHLY, FYNNEI. The CDR3 protein is CASGDRISNQPQHF. The CDR3 DNA reads as TGTGCCAGCGGGGACAGGATTAGCAATCAGCCCCAGCATTTT. Full variable domain (missing parts from reference TRBV2 and TRBJ1-5): EPEVTQTPSHQVTQMGQEVILRCVPISNHLYFYWYRQILGQKVEFLVSFYNNEISEKSEIFDDQFSVERPDGSNFTLKIRSTKLEDSAMYFCASGDRISNQPQHFGDGTRLSIL.

A remark on this clone: The identical CDR3 is also encoded by other nucleotide sequences in the sample. The J gene is TRBJ1-5, the V gene TRBV5-1; no firm D call. Germline V gives CDR1 SGHRS, CDR2 YFSETQ. Trimming stripped 3 bases from V and 0 bases from J, with 4 bases between. The CDR3 contains 13 residues. In DNA form, the CDR3 reads TGCGCCAGCAGCTATGATAGCAATCAGCCCCAGCATTTT. Protein product: CASSYDSNQPQHF.

The chain is built from TRBV7-2 and TRBJ2-5, with D possibly being TRBD2 (7 bases). Germline CDR1 SGHTA, CDR2 FQGNSA. V was pared by 7 bases and J by 5 bases, with 17 bases between. CDR3 size: 14 residues. CDR3 region: CASNTGGGTETQYF. The CDR3 DNA reads as TGTGCCAGCAACACTGGGGGGGGCACGGAGACCCAGTACTTC.

This chain links TRBV10-3 with TRBJ2-3; D is perhaps TRBD2 (5 bases). V was cut by 0 bases and J by 11 bases, with 18 bases left in between. The germline gives CDR1 ENHRY, CDR2 SYGVKD. CDR3 length: 15 amino acids. The CDR3: CAISESMGVEGGQYF. For the CDR3, the DNA is TGTGCCATCAGTGAGTCGATGGGCGTTGAGGGTGGGCAGTATTTT.

The rearrangement uses TRBV6-5 and TRBJ2-7; 11 positions agree with TRBD1. CDR3 length equals 15 residues. V was pared by 1 base and J by 6 bases, with 5 bases of the junction left unmatched. CDR1 and CDR2 (germline): MNHEY, SVGAGI. CDR3 coding DNA: TGTGCCAGCAGTTACTTCGCGGGGACAGGGGGCGAGCAGTACTTC. This translates into CASSYFAGTGGEQYF.

The gene calls are TRBV9 and TRBJ2-1; maybe TRBD2 (6 bases). Germline CDR1 SGDLS, CDR2 YYNGEE. The V end was cut by 3 bases, the J end by 8 bases, with 18 bases between. The CDR3 totals 15 residues. CDR3 sequence: CASSETRVEGDEQFF. CDR3 nucleotide sequence: TGTGCCAGCAGCGAGACTAGAGTGGAAGGCGATGAGCAGTTCTTC.

The chain links TRBV2 to TRBJ2-5; D remains unclear. Germline assignment: CDR1 SNHLY and CDR2 FYNNEI. Trimming removed 4 bases from V and 5 bases from J, with 11 bases in between. The CDR3 consists of 13 residues. The CDR3 DNA reads as TGTGCCAGCAGTGCGTTGAGGCTGGAGACCCAGTACTTC. Its translation is CASSALRLETQYF.

The V call is TRBV5-8, the J call TRBJ2-1; 7 nucleotides match TRBD2. CDR3 length: 17 amino acids. The V gene end was trimmed by 4 bases and the J gene end by 2 bases; junction bases not matched to a gene: 12. The germline V gene encodes CDR1 SGHTS and CDR2 YDEGEE. CDR3 DNA: TGTGCCAGCAGCCGTAGTAGGAGCGGGGCAACCTACAATGAGCAGTTCTTC. Amino acids: CASSRSRSGATYNEQFF.

CDR3 residues: CASSSQGDYGYTF. The CDR3 nucleotides are TGTGCCAGCAGTTCACAGGGGGACTATGGCTACACCTTC. The chain uses TRBV6-5 and TRBJ1-2; TRBD1 agrees at 8 bases. CDR3 length: 13 amino acids. With 4 bases clipped from V and 3 bases from J, the junction kept 1 base outside the gene matches. Germline V gives CDR1 MNHEY, CDR2 SVGAGI.

The CDR3 region is CASKFTGGNIQYF. CDR3 coding DNA: TGTGCCAGCAAATTCACGGGGGGAAACATTCAGTACTTC. The J gene is TRBJ2-4, the V gene TRBV27; TRBD2 agrees at 7 bases. CDR1 is MNHEY, CDR2 SMNVEV, per germline (reference sequence). The CDR3 sequence is 13 residues long. Germline trimming cut 7 bases from V and 6 bases from J; bases unmatched to any gene: 6.

The J gene is TRBJ2-5, the V gene TRBV28; D remains unclear. Trimming took off 6 bases at V and 5 bases at J, with 13 bases between the two ends. Per the germline V gene, CDR1 is MDHEN and CDR2 is SYDVKM. The CDR3 has 13 residues. CDR3 sequence (DNA): TGTGCCAGCAGCCTCACCAGTCCGGAGACCCAGTACTTC. It codes for CASSLTSPETQYF.

On this clone: Additional DNA sequences in this sample encode the identical CDR3. V and J are TRBV5-1 and TRBJ1-1; 9 positions match TRBD1. Trimming at V came to 3 bases and at J to 5 bases, leaving 5 bases not matched to a gene. Per germline, CDR1 SGHRS and CDR2 YFSETQ. The CDR3 consists of 14 residues. DNA of the CDR3: TGCGCCAGCAGCTCGACCGGGACAGGGACTGAAGCTTTCTTT. Its protein is CASSSTGTGTEAFF. The entire variable domain, with the rest obtained from reference TRBV5-1 and TRBJ1-1, is as follows: KAGVTQTPRYLIKTRGQQVTLSCSPISGHRSVSWYQQTPGQGLQFLFEYFSETQRNKGNFPGRFSGRQFSNSRSEMNVSTLELGDSALYLCASSSTGTGTEAFFGQGTRLTVV.

The chain carries TRBV6-5 and TRBJ1-1, with TRBD1 matching 7 bases. After removal of 6 bases from V and 5 bases from J, the junction contained 9 bases not matched to a gene. Germline CDR1 is MNHEY and CDR2 is SVGAGI. The CDR3 consists of 14 residues. This chain's CDR3 is CASRHRQGGTEAFF. The CDR3 DNA sequence: TGTGCCAGCAGGCATCGACAGGGCGGGACTGAAGCTTTCTTT.

The chain combines TRBV30 with TRBJ1-3; D remains ambiguous. In germline, CDR1 is GTSNPN, CDR2 SVGIG (reference sequence). V shed 6 bases and J shed 0 bases, with 21 bases lying between them. The CDR3 length is 17 residues. Here the CDR3 DNA reads TGTGCCTGTTCAAGGGTCCCTTCCTCATCCTCTGGAAACACCATATATTTT. Amino acids: CACSRVPSSSSGNTIYF.

J is TRBJ2-7 and V is TRBV5-1; TRBD2 matches 13 bases. The CDR3 spans 15 residues. V lost 4 bases to trimming and J lost 8 bases; unmatched junction nucleotides: 9. Germline V gene lookup returns CDR1 SGHRS and CDR2 YFSETQ. In nucleotides, the CDR3 is TGCGCCAGCAGCATAGGACTAGCGGGAGACGTCAAGCAGTACTTC. This encodes CASSIGLAGDVKQYF.

The chain is built from TRBV6-5 and TRBJ2-7, with 12 bases that match TRBD2. CDR3 length: 16 residues. The V gene end was trimmed by 0 bases and the J gene end by 7 bases; junction bases not matched to a gene: 7. Germline values: CDR1 MNHEY, CDR2 SVGAGI. CDR3 protein: CASSYSVLAGGLEQYF. CDR3 DNA: TGTGCCAGCAGTTACTCGGTCCTAGCGGGAGGGCTTGAGCAGTACTTC.

The chain has TRBV19 and TRBJ2-6; 12 nucleotides agree with TRBD1. V lost 1 base, J lost 4 bases, and 2 bases stayed unmatched. This CDR3 spans 17 amino acids. Germline V gene sequence: CDR1 LNHDA, CDR2 SQIVND (reference sequence). This CDR3 is CASSIGDRGLGANVLTF. Written as DNA, the CDR3 is TGTGCCAGTAGTATAGGGGACAGGGGGCTCGGGGCCAACGTCCTGACTTTC.

The CDR3 DNA follows: TGTGCCAGCTCCCTGCTAGGGATGTGGAATGAAAAACTGTTTTTT. Translation: CASSLLGMWNEKLFF. The gene calls are TRBV7-2 and TRBJ1-4; unclear D gene. Germline V gene lookup returns CDR1 SGHTA and CDR2 FQGNSA. V was clipped by 8 bases and J by 5 bases, with 18 bases between them. CDR3 length equals 15 residues.

Comment on this clone: Different DNA sequences within this sample yield the same CDR3. The DNA for the CDR3 is TGTGCCAGCAGCGTAGAGTACACCGGGGAGCTGTTTTTT. Encoded protein: CASSVEYTGELFF. The chain is built from TRBV9 and TRBJ2-2, with D unresolved. Germline CDR1 and CDR2: SGDLS and YYNGEE. V lost 0 bases and J 3 bases, leaving 3 bases between the germline ends. The CDR3 runs to 13 residues. Together with reference TRBV9 and TRBJ2-2, the CDR3 gives the full variable domain: DSGVTQTPKHLITATGQRVTLRCSPRSGDLSVYWYQQSLDQGLQFLIQYYNGEERAKGNILERFSAQQFPDLHSELNLSSLELGDSALYFCASSVEYTGELFFGEGSRLTVL.